This T cell receptor (beta chain) was sequenced in a study of blood T cell repertoires in COVID-19. Overall study: Collection of acute and convalescent COVID-19 samples took place in the United States, Italy and Spain. PBMCs, B-cell-depleted T cells, or T cells were the source of the cDNA or gDNA that made up the material.

In the original processing: Reference gene primer amplification in the assay estimated nucleated cell counts. Data came from immunoSEQ multiplex PCR; TCRdb stores just in-frame clones and leaves some out. The V and J calls and clone size are taken from that table; D and trimming were inferred from the DNA. The sample includes 55,000 to 70,000 clones, 75% to 95% of them seen just once. The CDR3 sequence is 14 residues long. Trimming took off 3 bases at V and 5 bases at J, with 16 bases between the two ends. CDR1 is GTSNPN, CDR2 SVGIG, per germline (reference sequence). Input material: peripheral blood. The clonotype comes from a man aged 60 to 69 with acute or convalescent COVID-19. V is TRBV30 and J is TRBJ1-2; D call uncertain. The CDR3 sequence is CAWRSPSETYGYTF. CDR3 sequence (DNA): TGTGCCTGGAGATCCCCCTCGGAGACGTATGGCTACACCTTC.